Each of the 15 T cell receptor beta chains below was sequenced from the same sample in a study of cytomegalovirus exposure and HLA in healthy donors. Only in-frame clones appear in the TCRdb table, and some are missing; sequencing was by immunoSEQ multiplex PCR. There are some 270,000 clones in the sample; roughly 85% occur only once, and 1% lies in the top ten. Specimen: PBMCs. Every receptor here comes from a woman between 18 and 29 years old in good health and CMV-seronegative.

This chain links TRBV25-1 with TRBJ2-1; the match to TRBD1 covers 9 bases. The CDR3 is 17 amino acids. The ends lost 1 base at V and 6 bases at J; junction bases unmatched: 10. Germline CDR1 MGHDK, CDR2 SYGVNS. The CDR3 loop is CASSEWGDRAGINEQFF. The CDR3 coding sequence is TGTGCCAGCAGTGAATGGGGGGACAGGGCAGGGATCAATGAGCAGTTCTTC.

This chain joins TRBV4-3 and TRBJ1-2; no reliable D call. From germline, CDR1 is LGHNA and CDR2 YSLEER. The CDR3 spans 13 residues. Trimming removed 8 bases at V and 0 bases at J, with 10 bases between. The CDR3 is CASERGTNYGYTF. The CDR3 nucleotides read TGCGCCAGCGAACGCGGGACTAACTATGGCTACACCTTC.

The chain links TRBV19 to TRBJ1-5; TRBD1 matches at 7 bases. From germline, CDR1 is LNHDA and CDR2 SQIVND (reference sequence). CDR3 length: 18 amino acids. With V trimmed by 5 bases and J by 6 bases, 19 bases remained unmatched. CDR3 bases: TGTGCCAGTAGTCCACCCGCGGGGACAGCCTCATGGGGTCAGCCCCAGCATTTT. Its translation is CASSPPAGTASWGQPQHF.

In this sample, this clone turned up once. The rearrangement joins TRBV28 to TRBJ1-2; 8 bases map to TRBD1. Germline loops: CDR1 MDHEN, CDR2 SYDVKM. V shed 7 bases, J shed 4 bases, and the junction held 8 bases outside the gene matches. The CDR3 totals 14 residues. The CDR3 DNA reads TGTGCCAGCACCTCACCGGGACAGGCCTATGGCTACACCTTC. Translation: CASTSPGQAYGYTF.

The rearrangement joins TRBV4-3 to TRBJ2-7; TRBD1 matches at 7 bases. The CDR3 length is 13 residues. Germline-derived CDR1 and CDR2 are LGHNA and YSLEER. V was clipped by 4 bases and J by 6 bases; unmatched bases: 6. In DNA form, the CDR3 reads TGCGCCAGCAGCCCACGGACAGGTCTCGAGCAGTACTTC. Translating gives CASSPRTGLEQYF.

CDR3 DNA sequence: TGTGCCAGCAGCTTATGGGGACTCGGGAGCTACGAGCAGTACTTC. It is translated as CASSLWGLGSYEQYF. The chain links TRBV7-2 to TRBJ2-7, with D possibly matching TRBD2 (6 bases). The V end lost 2 bases, the J end lost 3 bases, and 14 bases lay between the germline ends. The length of the CDR3 is 15 residues. Per germline, CDR1 SGHTA and CDR2 FQGNSA.

This clone appeared a single time. The CDR3 DNA reads TGTGCCAGCAGTCCCCCAGCCCTGGTGGGGCGGGAGACCCAGTACTTC. Protein: CASSPPALVGRETQYF. The rearrangement uses TRBV27 and TRBJ2-5; the D gene is possibly TRBD1 (5 bases). From germline, CDR1 is MNHEY and CDR2 SMNVEV (reference sequence). CDR3 length: 16 amino acids. Trimming removed 5 bases from V and 5 bases from J, with 21 bases in between.

The chain recombines TRBV5-4 with TRBJ2-1; 7 bases line up with TRBD1. V shed 3 bases, J shed 2 bases, and the junction held 8 bases outside the gene matches. Germline CDR1 is SGHNT and CDR2 is YYREEE (reference sequence). The CDR3 contains 16 residues. CDR3 amino acids: CASSSQTGTTYNEQFF. Written as DNA, the CDR3 is TGTGCCAGCAGCTCACAGACAGGGACGACCTACAATGAGCAGTTCTTC.

The chain recombines TRBV6-5 with TRBJ1-4; D is unresolved. The CDR3 consists of 14 residues. Between the trimmed V and J ends, which lost 5 bases and 5 bases, there was a span of 12 bases. The germline V gene has CDR1 MNHEY and CDR2 SVGAGI. The CDR3 loop is CASSGVYLNEKLFF. CDR3 DNA sequence: TGTGCCAGCAGTGGAGTCTACCTCAATGAAAAACTGTTTTTT.

This clone was observed once. The V gene is TRBV9, the J gene TRBJ1-1; tentatively, D is TRBD1 (5 bases). Trimming took 4 bases from V and 1 from J, leaving 11 bases between them. Germline V gene data show CDR1 as SGDLS and CDR2 as YYNGEE. This CDR3 is 14 amino acids long. The CDR3 protein is CASSSHQGNTEAFF. CDR3 DNA sequence: TGTGCCAGCAGCTCTCACCAGGGGAACACTGAAGCTTTCTTT.

J is TRBJ1-2 and V is TRBV6-1; no definite D call. This CDR3 contains 11 residues. Germline V gives CDR1 MNHNS, CDR2 SASEGT. Trimming pared 6 bases from V and 2 bases from J, leaving 4 bases between. CDR3 nucleotide sequence: TGTGCCAGCAGGAGAAACTATGGCTACACCTTC. Protein product: CASRRNYGYTF.

The rearrangement links TRBV2 to TRBJ1-5, with 10 bases that match TRBD1. The CDR3 extends over 14 amino acids. Germline lookup yields CDR1 SNHLY and CDR2 FYNNEI. With 6 bases clipped from V and 6 bases from J, the junction kept 5 bases outside the gene matches. CDR3 DNA: TGTGCCAGCAGGTCGGGACAGGGGACTCAGCCCCAGCATTTT. Translating it yields CASRSGQGTQPQHF.

This chain connects TRBV28 to TRBJ2-1, with TRBD2 identical over 7 bases. The germline V gene encodes CDR1 MDHEN and CDR2 SYDVKM. With 2 bases clipped from V and 4 bases from J, the junction kept 8 bases outside the gene matches. The CDR3 sequence is 16 residues long. The chain's CDR3 is CASSLPSGAMYNEQFF. The DNA of the CDR3 is TGTGCCAGCAGTTTACCGAGCGGGGCGATGTACAATGAGCAGTTCTTC.

The chain uses TRBV10-3 and TRBJ2-7, with a tentative D call TRBD1 (5 bases). This CDR3 comprises 14 residues. Trimming removed 6 bases from V and 0 bases from J, with 12 bases in between. Germline lookup yields CDR1 ENHRY and CDR2 SYGVKD. CDR3 DNA: TGTGCCATCAGCGCAGGGCAGAGCTCCTACGAGCAGTACTTC. Amino acids: CAISAGQSSYEQYF.

A few counts support this clone. V usage is TRBV6-5 and J usage is TRBJ1-4; 7 nucleotides line up with TRBD1. Germline-derived CDR1 and CDR2 are MNHEY and SVGAGI. J lost 4 bases, V lost 7 bases, and 9 bases had no gene match. CDR3 size: 15 residues. The CDR3 DNA sequence: TGTGCCAGCACCAAAAAGGGGGCGGGTAATGAAAAACTGTTTTTT. This translates into CASTKKGAGNEKLFF.